This T cell receptor beta chain appears in the sequencing data of a study of blood T cell repertoires in COVID-19. Across the study: Samples taken during acute and convalescent COVID-19 were collected in the United States, Italy and Spain. Sources were T cells, B-cell-depleted T cells, or PBMCs; the material itself was cDNA or gDNA.

The length of the CDR3 is 17 residues. Trimming cost V 2 bases and J 1 base, with 16 bases left between them. CDR1 is KGHSH and CDR2 is LQKENI in the germline V gene. Per the original methods: Reference gene primer amplification in the assay estimated nucleated cell counts. Sequencing was performed with immunoSEQ multiplex PCR; in TCRdb, only in-frame clones are kept and a portion is missing. Clone size and V and J calls were adopted from that table, with D and trimming inferred from the DNA. Of about 180,000 clones listed, approximately 80% are singletons. This chain links TRBV18 with TRBJ2-3; D possibly corresponds to TRBD1 (6 bases). Sequenced: peripheral blood. The sequence came from a woman aged 40 to 49 with COVID-19, enrolled during active disease. The CDR3 nucleotides are TGTGCCAGCTCACCATATGCGGGCTCAGGGGGCACAGATACGCAGTATTTT. This translates into CASSPYAGSGGTDTQYF.